These T cell receptor beta chains were read from a single sample in a study of blood T cell repertoires in COVID-19. Clones were sequenced by immunoSEQ multiplex PCR, and TCRdb holds only the in-frame ones, with some missing. Of some 330,000 clones listed, around 87% are singletons. The sequenced sample was PBMCs or T cells enriched from blood (not recorded which). These receptor sequences come from a middle-aged man in a cohort exposed to, infected with or recovered from COVID-19 (not recorded which). Both conserved end residues are part of each CDR3. The D gene is left open where the match is weak. Expanded clones get a size class; other rows say once, few or many, or leave the size out.

d_call,j_call,v_call,clone_size,cdr3_aa,cdr3_nt
NA,TRBJ2-1,TRBV6-2/TRBV6-3,NA,CASSYLAGNEQFF,TGTGCCAGCAGTTACTTGGCGGGAAATGAGCAGTTCTTC
NA,TRBJ2-3,TRBV9,NA,CASSAFTSTDTQYF,TGTGCCAGCAGCGCTTTTACTAGCACAGATACGCAGTATTTT
NA,TRBJ2-7,TRBV10-1,NA,CASSESGLGQYF,TGCGCCAGCAGTGAGAGCGGGTTGGGGCAGTACTTC
NA,TRBJ1-5,TRBV30,NA,CAWSQGSNQPQHF,TGTGCCTGGAGCCAGGGGAGCAATCAGCCCCAGCATTTT
TRBD2,TRBJ2-1,TRBV10-2,NA,CASSEWGLAGANEQFF,TGCGCCAGCAGTGAATGGGGACTAGCGGGGGCCAATGAGCAGTTCTTC
TRBD1,TRBJ1-3,TRBV6-6,NA,CASSGTGASSGNTIYF,TGTGCCAGCAGTGGGACAGGGGCGAGTTCTGGAAACACCATATATTTT
NA,TRBJ2-2,TRBV10-3,NA,CAISRGTANTGELFF,TGTGCCATCAGTAGGGGCACGGCGAACACCGGGGAGCTGTTTTTT
NA,TRBJ1-1,TRBV5-1,NA,CASSRQQMNTEAFF,TGCGCCAGCAGCAGACAGCAAATGAACACTGAAGCTTTCTTT
NA,TRBJ1-4,TRBV7-6,NA,CASSLGGGGDEKLFF,TGTGCCAGCAGCTTAGGGGGCGGGGGCGATGAAAAACTGTTTTTT
NA,TRBJ2-5,TRBV10-3,NA,CAISRGSEEETQYF,TGTGCCATCTCTAGGGGCTCAGAGGAGGAGACCCAGTACTTC
TRBD2,TRBJ2-2,TRBV5-1,NA,CASSSLAGGGDGELFF,TGCGCCAGCAGCTCGCTAGCGGGAGGGGGAGACGGGGAGCTGTTTTTT
NA,TRBJ1-1,TRBV9,once,CASSVGSDLNTEAFF,TGTGCCAGCAGCGTCGGGAGTGATTTGAACACTGAAGCTTTCTTT
TRBD1,TRBJ1-5,TRBV6-5,NA,CASRGGQGTQPQHF,TGTGCCAGCAGGGGTGGACAGGGGACTCAGCCCCAGCATTTT
NA,TRBJ1-1,TRBV30,NA,CAWRHEYTEAFF,TGTGCCTGGAGACATGAATACACTGAAGCTTTCTTT